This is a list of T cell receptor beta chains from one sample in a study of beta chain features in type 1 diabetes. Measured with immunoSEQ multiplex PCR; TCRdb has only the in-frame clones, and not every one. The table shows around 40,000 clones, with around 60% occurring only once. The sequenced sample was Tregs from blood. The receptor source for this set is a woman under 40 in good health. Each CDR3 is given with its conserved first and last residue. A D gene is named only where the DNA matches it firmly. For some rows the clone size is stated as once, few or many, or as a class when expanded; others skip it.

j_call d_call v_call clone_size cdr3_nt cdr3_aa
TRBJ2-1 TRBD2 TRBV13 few TGTGCCAGCAACGGGAGGCACGGCTACAATGAGCAGTTCTTC CASNGRHGYNEQFF
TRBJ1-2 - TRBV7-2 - TGTGCCAGCAGCTTCGGGGGGGTTGGCTACACCTTC CASSFGGVGYTF
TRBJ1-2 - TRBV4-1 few TGCGCCAGCAGCCAAGTGAACTTCGTCGGACCACGGGAGGGCTACACCTTC CASSQVNFVGPREGYTF
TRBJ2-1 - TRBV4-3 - TGCGCCAGCAGCCAATCACAGGGACCCACGTTCTTC CASSQSQGPTFF
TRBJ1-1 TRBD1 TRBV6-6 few TGTGCCAGCAGAGACAGGGTCGGCACTGAAGCTTTCTTT CASRDRVGTEAFF
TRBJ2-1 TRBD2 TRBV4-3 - TGCGCCAGCAGCCAAGATGTGAGCGGGAGGGCAAGTGAGCAGTTCTTC CASSQDVSGRASEQFF
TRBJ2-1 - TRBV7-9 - TGTGCCAGCATCTCTGCGATGGAGGCGATTTACAATGAGCAGTTCTTC CASISAMEAIYNEQFF
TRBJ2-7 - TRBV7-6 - TGTGCCAGCAGCTCAGTGGGGGGGCCTACCTACGAGCAGTACTTC CASSSVGGPTYEQYF
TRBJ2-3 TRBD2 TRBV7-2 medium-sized TGTGCCAGCCATCCCACTTTAATTAGCGGGAGACCGGGCGGTACGCAGTATTTT CASHPTLISGRPGGTQYF
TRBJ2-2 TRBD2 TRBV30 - TGTGCCTGGAGGAGCGGGAGTCGTCCCGGGGAGCTGTTTTTT CAWRSGSRPGELFF
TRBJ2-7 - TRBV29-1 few TGCAGCGTTACGAGCGCCTCCTACGAGCAGTACTTC CSVTSASYEQYF
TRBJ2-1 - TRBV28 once TGTGCCAGCTTCAAAGGAGGGCAGAGAATCTACAATGAGCAGTTCTTC CASFKGGQRIYNEQFF
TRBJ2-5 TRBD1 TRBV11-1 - TGTGCCAGCAGCTCCCACAGGGGGCGGCAAGAGACCCAGTACTTC CASSSHRGRQETQYF
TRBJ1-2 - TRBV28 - TGTGCCAGCAGTTTCCCGGACTATGGCTACACCTTC CASSFPDYGYTF
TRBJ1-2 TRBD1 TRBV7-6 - TGTGCCAGCAGCACTGATACAGGGGTTATTTCTAGAGGCTACACCTTC CASSTDTGVISRGYTF
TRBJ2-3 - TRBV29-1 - TGCAGCGTTGAAGCACCGGTGGGATGGGCGGGAAATACGCAGTATTTT CSVEAPVGWAGNTQYF
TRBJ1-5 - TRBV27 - TGTGCCAGCAGTTTTCTTCCGGGGGAGGGTCAGCCCCAGCATTTT CASSFLPGEGQPQHF
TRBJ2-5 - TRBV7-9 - TGTGCCAGCAGCCTGACAGTCTATTTAGAGACCCAGTACTTC CASSLTVYLETQYF
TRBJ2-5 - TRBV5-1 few TGCGCCAGCAGCTTGGTGTCCAATGAGTGGGAGACCCAGTACTTC CASSLVSNEWETQYF
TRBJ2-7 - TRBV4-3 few TGCGCCAGCAGCCAGCTTACAGGCTACGAGCAGTACTTC CASSQLTGYEQYF
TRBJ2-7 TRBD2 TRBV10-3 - TGTGCCATCAGCCTCACCGGGAGGGCCCCCTACGAGCAGTACTTC CAISLTGRAPYEQYF
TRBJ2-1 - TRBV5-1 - TGCGCCAGCAGCCCGGATCAGGCCTACAATGAGCAGTTCTTC CASSPDQAYNEQFF
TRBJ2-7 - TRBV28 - TGTGCCAGCAGATCAGGGTACCGCTCCTACGAGCAGTACTTC CASRSGYRSYEQYF
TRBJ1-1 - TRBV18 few TGTGCCAGCTCAACGGACTTGGGGAACACTGAAGCTTTCTTT CASSTDLGNTEAFF
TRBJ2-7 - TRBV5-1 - TGCGCCAGCAGCACTACAGGGAGGGGGTCCTACGAGCAGTACTTC CASSTTGRGSYEQYF
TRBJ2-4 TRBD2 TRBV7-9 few TGTGCCAGCAGCCTCGGACTAGCGGTAGCCAAAAACATTCAGTACTTC CASSLGLAVAKNIQYF
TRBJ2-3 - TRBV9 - TGTGCCAGCAGCGTAGTCCCGCGTGCAGATACGCAGTATTTT CASSVVPRADTQYF
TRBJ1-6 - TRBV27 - TGTGCCAGCAGTTCGGCCCGACAGAACTATAATTCACCCCTCCACTTT CASSSARQNYNSPLHF
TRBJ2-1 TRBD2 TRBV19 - TGTGCCAGTAGCTTTCTAGCGGGAGTGAAGTTCTTC CASSFLAGVKFF
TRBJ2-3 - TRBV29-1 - TGCAGCGCCCCCGGGAGCGTACCCCCTTTT CSAPGSVPPF
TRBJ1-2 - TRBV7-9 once TGTGCCAGCAGCTTAGACGGGGGCTATGGCTACACCTTC CASSLDGGYGYTF
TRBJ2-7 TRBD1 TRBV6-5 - TGTGCCAGCAGGCGGATTCAGGGGGCATACGAGCAGTACTTC CASRRIQGAYEQYF
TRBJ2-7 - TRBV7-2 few TGTGCCAGCAGCTTAAGAGGAGAGAGCTACGAGCAGTACTTC CASSLRGESYEQYF
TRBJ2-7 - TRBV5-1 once TGCGCCAGCAGCTTCAGCGACGGGTCCTACGAGCAGTACTTC CASSFSDGSYEQYF
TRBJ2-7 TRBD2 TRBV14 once TGTGCCAGCAGCCAAGGTCTAGCGGGAGTCTACGAGCAGTACTTC CASSQGLAGVYEQYF
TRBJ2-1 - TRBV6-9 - TGTGCCATCAAGAGCGGCCAGTTCTTC CAIKSGQFF
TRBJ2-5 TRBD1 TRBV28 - TGTGCCAGCAGTTCCCCAGACAGGGGGCAAGAGACCCAGTACTTC CASSSPDRGQETQYF
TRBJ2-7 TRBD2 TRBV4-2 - TGTGCCAGCAGCCAAGACTCGAGCGGGAGTGGTTACGAGCAGTACTTC CASSQDSSGSGYEQYF
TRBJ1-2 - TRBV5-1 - TGCGCCAGCAGCTCCAACAGGGATGGCTACACCTTC CASSSNRDGYTF
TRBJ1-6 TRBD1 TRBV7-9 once TGTGCCAGCAGCCCGGAGACAGGGGGGAATTCACCCCTCCACTTT CASSPETGGNSPLHF
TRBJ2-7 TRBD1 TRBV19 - TGTGCCAGTAGTATAATTCCTGGACAGGGGTCTTACGAGCAGTACTTC CASSIIPGQGSYEQYF
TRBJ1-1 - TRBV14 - TGTGCCAGCAGCCCCTTTTTGAACACTGAAGCTTTCTTT CASSPFLNTEAFF
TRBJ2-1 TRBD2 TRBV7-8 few TGTGCCAGCAGCGAGACTAGCGGGACCTACAATGAGCAGTTCTTC CASSETSGTYNEQFF
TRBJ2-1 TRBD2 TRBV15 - TGTGCCACCAGCCCCCGTTTCCCGGTAGCGGGAACTTACTACAATGAGCAGTTCTTC CATSPRFPVAGTYYNEQFF
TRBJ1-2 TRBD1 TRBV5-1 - TGCGCCAGCAGTCCGAACAGGGGGCACGACTATGGCTACACCTTC CASSPNRGHDYGYTF
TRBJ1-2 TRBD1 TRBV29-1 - TGCAGCGTTGACCGATGGCAGGGGGCAAATGGCTACACCTTC CSVDRWQGANGYTF
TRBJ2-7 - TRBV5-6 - TGTGCCAGCAGCCCGGGGTACGGATTCTCCTACGAGCAGTACTTC CASSPGYGFSYEQYF
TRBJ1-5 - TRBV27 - TGTGCCAGCAGTTTTTTTGGCCAGCCCCAGCATTTT CASSFFGQPQHF
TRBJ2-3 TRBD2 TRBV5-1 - TGCGCCGGCGCCCTCAGCGGGGGGGGCGCAGATACGCAGTATTTT CAGALSGGGADTQYF
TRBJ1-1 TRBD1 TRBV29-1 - TGCAGCGTTAAACCCACAGGGGGAAACACTGAAGCTTTCTTT CSVKPTGGNTEAFF
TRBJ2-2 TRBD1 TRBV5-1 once TGCGCCAGCAGCTTGTCAGGGGGCCGATTATCCGGGGAGCTGTTTTTT CASSLSGGRLSGELFF
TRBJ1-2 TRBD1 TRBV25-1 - TGTGCCAGCCAAGGGACAGGGATAAGTGGCTACACCTTC CASQGTGISGYTF
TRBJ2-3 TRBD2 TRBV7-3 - TGTGCCAGCAGCTTCAGACTAGCGGGAGTTGCAGATACGCAGTATTTT CASSFRLAGVADTQYF
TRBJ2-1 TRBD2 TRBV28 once TGTGCCAGCAGCCGGACTAGCGGGAGGAGGAATGAGCAGTTCTTC CASSRTSGRRNEQFF
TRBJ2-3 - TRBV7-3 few TGTGCCAGCAGCTTAGTATCTAACACAGATACGCAGTATTTT CASSLVSNTDTQYF
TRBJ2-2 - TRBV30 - TGTGCCTGGAGACTTCCCTTGGGACACCTAAACACCGGGGAGCTGTTTTTT CAWRLPLGHLNTGELFF
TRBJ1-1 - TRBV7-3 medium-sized TGTGCCAGCAGCTTACTAGGAGTGAACACTGAAGCTTTCTTT CASSLLGVNTEAFF